One and the same sample provided the 21 T cell receptor beta chains below, sequenced in a study of post-analysis software for immune sequencing data. The study's findings and limits: Included in a set of a few TRBV segments more frequent in patients than controls were TRBV5-6, TRBV5-1 and TRBV20-1.

Presence of unique molecular identifiers characterized the TCR beta cDNA libraries. MiXCR, applied by TCRdb to the PCR reads, yields one record per CDR3 protein. The sample contains around 710,000 distinct CDR3 sequences, around 46% of which appear only once. These receptors have no identified antigens. The sample consisted of blood. The receptors here all came from a girl under 18 with multiple sclerosis.

This sequence joins TRBV29-1 and TRBJ1-2; the match to TRBD1 covers 8 bases. The CDR3 spans 14 residues. Losses at the gene ends were 6 bases for V and 7 bases for J; bases not matched to a gene: 13. CDR1 and CDR2 from the germline V gene are SQVTM and ANQGSEA. The CDR3 sequence: CSVERDRPASGYTF. The CDR3 nucleotides read TGCAGCGTCGAACGGGACAGGCCCGCGAGTGGCTACACCTTC.

The count of this clonotype is one. This sequence joins TRBV7-2 and TRBJ2-5; 7 bases are shared with TRBD2. The germline V gene encodes CDR1 SGHTA and CDR2 FQGNSA. After removal of 0 bases from V and 11 bases from J, the junction contained 12 bases not matched to a gene. This CDR3 is 15 amino acids long. The DNA of the CDR3 is TGTGCCAGCAGCTTAGCGGGAGGGCCTAGAGGGGAGCAGTACTTC. The encoded protein is CASSLAGGPRGEQYF.

The rearrangement links TRBV5-1 to TRBJ2-3; D possibly corresponds to TRBD2 (5 bases). From germline, CDR1 is SGHRS and CDR2 YFSETQ. Trimming removed 0 bases from V and 5 bases from J, with 10 bases in between. This CDR3 region has 14 residues. In DNA, the CDR3 is TGCGCCAGCAGCTTGGACGGGGAAGGAGATACGCAGTATTTT. This codes for CASSLDGEGDTQYF. The complete variable domain, with remaining parts taken from reference TRBV5-1 and TRBJ2-3, reads KAGVTQTPRYLIKTRGQQVTLSCSPISGHRSVSWYQQTPGQGLQFLFEYFSETQRNKGNFPGRFSGRQFSNSRSEMNVSTLELGDSALYLCASSLDGEGDTQYFGPGTRLTVL.

The chain has TRBV4-3 and TRBJ1-5, with 10 bases matching TRBD1. V gave up 3 bases and J gave up 5 bases; unmatched junction bases: 7. This CDR3 is built from 16 residues. Germline V gene data show CDR1 as LGHNA and CDR2 as YSLEER. Here the CDR3 reads CASSQSRDRGYQPQHF. The CDR3 DNA reads as TGCGCCAGCAGCCAGTCCCGGGACAGGGGTTATCAGCCCCAGCATTTT.

The chain recombines TRBV13 with TRBJ2-1; the D call may be TRBD1 or TRBD2 (5 bases each). The germline gives CDR1 PRHDT, CDR2 FYEKMQ (reference sequence). The CDR3 totals 16 residues. Trimming pared 1 base from V and 2 bases from J, leaving 12 bases between. CDR3 bases: TGTGCCAGCAGCTTAGTGGGGGAAACAACCTACAATGAGCAGTTCTTC. Its translation: CASSLVGETTYNEQFF.

This clonotype was counted only a few times. The rearrangement uses TRBV11-1 and TRBJ2-3; weak D call: TRBD2 (6 bases). The CDR3 has 16 amino acids. From germline, CDR1 is SGHAT and CDR2 FQDESV (reference sequence). Trimming took off 2 bases at V and 0 bases at J, with 12 bases between the two ends. The CDR3 nucleotides read TGTGCCAGCAGCTTACAAGCGGGTACAAGCACAGATACGCAGTATTTT. Translating it yields CASSLQAGTSTDTQYF.

This chain uses TRBV20-1 with TRBJ2-7; unclear D gene. The CDR3 length is 13 residues. Germline V gene sequence: CDR1 DFQATT, CDR2 SNEGSKA (reference sequence). V lost 0 bases and J 3 bases, leaving 9 bases between the germline ends. The CDR3 bases are TGCAGTGCTAGAGATCCCGTCGGCTACGAGCAGTACTTC. This encodes CSARDPVGYEQYF.

The chain couples TRBV12-3 or TRBV12-4 to TRBJ2-7; tentative D call: TRBD2 (6 bases). The CDR3 contains 16 residues. The germline V and J ends were trimmed by 5 bases and 3 bases, with 20 bases remaining between them. CDR3 sequence (DNA): TGTGCCAGCAGTGACCAAGGGCAGGGAGGTAGCTACGAGCAGTACTTC. Translation: CASSDQGQGGSYEQYF.

This clonotype was seen a few times. The chain recombines TRBV27 with TRBJ2-7; 9 nucleotides agree with TRBD2. The CDR3 loop spans 15 amino acids. After removal of 0 bases from V and 5 bases from J, the junction contained 5 bases not matched to a gene. Looked up from germline, CDR1 is MNHEY and CDR2 is SMNVEV (reference sequence). The CDR3 region has the DNA TGTGCCAGCAGTTTATCGACTAGCGGAGCTGACGAGCAGTACTTC. This encodes CASSLSTSGADEQYF.

This clonotype was observed once. One base away lies a much larger clone, so this may be a sequencing read error. The chain joins TRBV27 to TRBJ2-1; 10 nucleotides line up with TRBD2. The germline V gene has CDR1 MNHEY and CDR2 SMNVEV (reference sequence). The CDR3 is 16 residues long. The CDR3 loop reads CAGSPPGLAGVGEQFF. CDR3 in DNA: TGTGCCGGCAGTCCGCCAGGGCTAGCGGGAGTGGGTGAGCAGTTCTTC.

The chain employs TRBV5-6 and TRBJ1-5; 10 bases line up with TRBD1. Trimming took 0 bases from V and 6 from J; bases not matched to a gene: 3. Germline-derived CDR1 and CDR2 are SGHDT and YYEEEE. The length of the CDR3 is 15 residues. CDR3 nucleotide sequence: TGTGCCAGCAGCTTGGGGGACAGGGGAACTCAGCCCCAGCATTTT. Its translation is CASSLGDRGTQPQHF.

This clonotype was observed a few times. Compared with germline, one end of the junction differs, possibly owing to a read error. The chain has TRBV27 and TRBJ2-3; perhaps TRBD2 as D (5 bases). The germline V gene has CDR1 MNHEY and CDR2 SMNVEV (reference sequence). CDR3 length: 14 residues. The CDR3 nucleotides are TGTGCCAGCAGTCGAGAGGGCCCTCCAGATACTCAGTATTTT. Translated: CASSREGPPDTQYF.

The chain is built from TRBV20-1 and TRBJ2-3, with 10 positions matching TRBD2. This CDR3 has 15 residues. The germline CDR1 and CDR2 sequences are DFQATT and SNEGSKA (reference sequence). V lost 4 bases to trimming and J lost 3 bases; unmatched junction nucleotides: 7. CDR3 sequence reads: CSANPASGSTDTQYF. For the CDR3, the DNA is TGCAGTGCTAACCCGGCTAGCGGGAGTACAGATACGCAGTATTTT.

This clonotype was seen only a few times. The V and J genes are TRBV6-2 or TRBV6-3 and TRBJ2-1, with 14 bases lining up with TRBD2. Germline CDR1 is MNHEY and CDR2 is SVGEGT. V lost 6 bases and J lost 7; bases outside the gene matches: 8. The CDR3 spans 16 residues. CDR3 protein: CASRLYGLAGGNEQFF. The CDR3 nucleotides are TGTGCCAGCAGGCTGTACGGACTAGCGGGAGGTAATGAGCAGTTCTTC.

This clonotype was observed many times. The gene calls are TRBV6-1 and TRBJ2-1; TRBD2 might be the D (5 bases). The CDR3 is 13 residues long. The germline V and J ends were trimmed by 8 bases and 7 bases, with 15 bases remaining between them. Germline CDR1 is MNHNS and CDR2 is SASEGT. This CDR3 reads CASAELLVNEQFF. For the CDR3, the DNA is TGTGCCAGCGCCGAACTACTAGTGAATGAGCAGTTCTTC.

This clonotype was seen more than once but under ten times. J is TRBJ2-3 and V is TRBV28, with 14 bases matching TRBD2. V was pared by 6 bases and J by 4 bases, with 15 bases of the junction left unmatched. The germline gives CDR1 MDHEN, CDR2 SYDVKM. The length of the CDR3 is 19 residues. CDR3 protein: CASSLGPRGLAGVADTQYF. The CDR3 DNA reads as TGTGCCAGCAGCCTCGGCCCTCGGGGACTAGCGGGAGTGGCAGATACGCAGTATTTT.

The J gene is TRBJ2-7, the V gene TRBV9, with 10 bases that match TRBD2. With V trimmed by 0 bases and J by 7 bases, 10 bases remained unmatched. Germline CDR1 and CDR2: SGDLS and YYNGEE. There are 16 residues in the CDR3. The CDR3 protein is CASSVVASGGNNEQYF. The DNA of the CDR3 is TGTGCCAGCAGCGTAGTAGCTAGCGGGGGCAACAATGAGCAGTACTTC.

This clonotype showed up just a few times. The chain recombines TRBV29-1 with TRBJ2-1; D could derive from TRBD1 or TRBD2 (5 bases each). Germline V lookup: CDR1 SQVTM, CDR2 ANQGSEA. V lost 6 bases, J lost 15 bases, and 15 bases lay in between. The CDR3 runs to 10 residues. CDR3 in amino acids: CSVGTVDWFF. The CDR3 nucleotides read TGCAGCGTGGGGACGGTGGATTGGTTCTTC.

The V and J genes are TRBV9 and TRBJ2-7; 8 bases map to TRBD2. From germline, CDR1 is SGDLS and CDR2 YYNGEE. The ends lost 0 bases at V and 2 bases at J; junction bases unmatched: 4. The CDR3 has 15 amino acids. CDR3 DNA: TGTGCCAGCAGCGTAGGTAGCGGGATGACCTACGAGCAGTACTTC. Encoded protein: CASSVGSGMTYEQYF. Filled out from reference TRBV9 and TRBJ2-7, the complete variable domain reads DSGVTQTPKHLITATGQRVTLRCSPRSGDLSVYWYQQSLDQGLQFLIQYYNGEERAKGNILERFSAQQFPDLHSELNLSSLELGDSALYFCASSVGSGMTYEQYFGPGTRLTVT.

Only a few counts were recorded for this clonotype. The chain links TRBV25-1 to TRBJ1-2; no clear D. The CDR3 totals 12 residues. The germline CDR1 and CDR2 sequences are MGHDK and SYGVNS. Deletions cut 2 bases from V and 8 bases from J, with 9 bases between. CDR3 loop: CASSEGPDGYTF. The CDR3 bases are TGTGCCAGCAGTGAAGGACCGGACGGCTACACCTTC.

A few counts support this clonotype. This rearrangement joins TRBV9 to TRBJ1-2, with 8 nucleotides matching TRBD1. Germline loops: CDR1 SGDLS, CDR2 YYNGEE. V shed 3 bases and J 5 bases; nucleotides not matched to a gene: 12. The length of the CDR3 is 16 residues. The CDR3: CASSARTTGDFYGYTF. Written as DNA, the CDR3 is TGTGCCAGCAGCGCCCGAACGACAGGGGACTTTTATGGCTACACCTTC.